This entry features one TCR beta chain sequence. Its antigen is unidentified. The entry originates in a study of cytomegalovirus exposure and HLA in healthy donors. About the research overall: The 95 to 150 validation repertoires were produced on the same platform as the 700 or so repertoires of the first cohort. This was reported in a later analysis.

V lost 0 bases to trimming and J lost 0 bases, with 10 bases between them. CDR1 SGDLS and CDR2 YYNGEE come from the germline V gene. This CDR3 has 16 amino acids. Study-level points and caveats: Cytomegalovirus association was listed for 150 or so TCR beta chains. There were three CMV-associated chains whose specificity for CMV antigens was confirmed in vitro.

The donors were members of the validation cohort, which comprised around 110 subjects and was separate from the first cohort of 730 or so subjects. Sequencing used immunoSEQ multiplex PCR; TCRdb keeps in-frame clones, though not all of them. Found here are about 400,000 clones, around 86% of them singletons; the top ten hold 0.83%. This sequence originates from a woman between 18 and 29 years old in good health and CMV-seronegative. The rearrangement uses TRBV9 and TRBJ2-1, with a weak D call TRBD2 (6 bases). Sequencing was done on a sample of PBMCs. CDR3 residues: CASSVARGSSYNEQFF. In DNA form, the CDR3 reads TGTGCCAGCAGCGTAGCCCGGGGGAGCTCCTACAATGAGCAGTTCTTC.